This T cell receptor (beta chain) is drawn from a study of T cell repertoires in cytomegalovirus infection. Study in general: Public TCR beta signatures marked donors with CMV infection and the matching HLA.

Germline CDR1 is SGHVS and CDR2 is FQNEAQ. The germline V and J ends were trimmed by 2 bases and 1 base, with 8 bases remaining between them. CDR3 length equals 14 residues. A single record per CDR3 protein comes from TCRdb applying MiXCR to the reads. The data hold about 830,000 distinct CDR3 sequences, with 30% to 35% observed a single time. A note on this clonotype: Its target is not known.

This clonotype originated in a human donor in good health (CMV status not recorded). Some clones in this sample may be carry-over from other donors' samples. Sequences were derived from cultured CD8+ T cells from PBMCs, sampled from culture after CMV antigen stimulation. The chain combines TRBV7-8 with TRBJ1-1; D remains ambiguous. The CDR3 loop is CASSLREENTEAFF. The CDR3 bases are TGTGCCAGCAGCTTAAGGGAAGAGAACACTGAAGCTTTCTTT.